These 21 T cell receptor beta chains came from one sample sequenced in a study of tumor-infiltrating lymphocytes in primary liver carcinoma. From unsorted bulk tissue weighing about 20-32 mg, DNA and RNA were co-extracted. Reverse transcription of roughly 0.5 ug total RNA with a constant-region primer produced TCR beta cDNA. Library construction for TCR beta comprised three nested multiplex PCR rounds performed with slightly modified ARM-PCR. In the first two PCR rounds, TRBV1-TRBV30 forward primers were paired with a C-beta reverse primer, and each round lasted roughly 9 cycles. TCRdb reprocessed the multiplex PCR reads via MiXCR and lists one record per CDR3 protein. The sample includes about 20,000 distinct CDR3 sequences, over 70% of them seen just once. Specimen: liver tumor tissue from sampling region 4. The subset here: tumor region T4, right-lateral pole. The receptors were sampled from a woman aged 25-40 years with primary liver carcinoma and hepatitis B virus infection.

The rearrangement joins TRBV30 to TRBJ1-2; D gene uncertain. The ends were cut back, 4 bases at V and 6 bases at J, with 15 bases in the middle. There are 13 residues in the CDR3. CDR1 is GTSNPN, CDR2 SVGIG, per germline (reference sequence). CDR3 residues: CAWIVDRGNGYTF. DNA of the CDR3: TGTGCCTGGATTGTGGATCGGGGTAATGGCTACACCTTC.

Only one count was recorded for this clonotype. The chain couples TRBV11-2 to TRBJ1-1, with TRBD1 matching over 12 bases. The V and J ends lost 9 bases and 2 bases, in that order; junction bases with no gene match: 22. The CDR3 is 20 amino acids. Germline V gene lookup returns CDR1 SGHAT and CDR2 FQNNGV. The DNA of the CDR3 is TGTGCCAGGGGCGTTCGGGACAGGGGGCGCAAGAGCTGGAGTAACACTGAAGCTTTCTTT. This gives the protein CARGVRDRGRKSWSNTEAFF.

As for this clonotype: A much more abundant neighbour one base away suggests this may be a read error. The V and J genes are TRBV11-2 and TRBJ2-7, with D unresolved. This CDR3 spans 14 amino acids. In germline, CDR1 is SGHAT, CDR2 FQNNGV. The CDR3: CTSSLDMVSYEQYF. The CDR3 DNA reads TGTACCAGCAGCTTAGATATGGTCAGTTACGAGCAGTACTTC.

This clonotype was picked up one time. The CDR3 does not end in the conserved phenylalanine or tryptophan, so this is likely a read error. The V gene is TRBV11-2, the J gene TRBJ2-3; no clear D. The CDR3 totals 14 residues. Germline CDR1 is SGHAT and CDR2 is FQNNGV. DNA of the CDR3: TGTACCAGCAGCCAACAAACTCACACAGATACGCAGTATCTT. Residues: CTSSQQTHTDTQYL.

In the case of this clonotype: At one end, the junction sequence differs from germline, possibly due to a read error. V gene TRBV4-1 combines with J gene TRBJ1-4; D gene ambiguous. This CDR3 contains 10 residues. Germline loops: CDR1 MGHRA, CDR2 YSYEKL. Written as DNA, the CDR3 is TGCGCCAGTGGCTGTGTAAAACTGTGTTTT. This gives the protein CASGCVKLCF.

The V call is TRBV11-2, the J call TRBJ2-7, with no clear D. Trimming cost V 0 bases and J 9 bases, with 15 bases left between them. CDR1 SGHAT and CDR2 FQNNGV come from the germline V gene. The CDR3 extends over 14 amino acids. The CDR3 here is CASSLDMVCYGQYF. CDR3 nucleotides: TGTGCCAGCAGCTTAGATATGGTCTGTTATGGGCAGTACTTC.

Points on this clonotype: A read error is likely, as this CDR3 ends without the conserved phenylalanine or tryptophan. The V gene is TRBV11-2, the J gene TRBJ1-1; D uncertain. This CDR3 is built from 11 residues. Trimming left V 5 bases short and J 5 bases short, with 6 bases between. Germline V gene data show CDR1 as SGHAT and CDR2 as FQNNGV. CDR3 in amino acids: CASSPGTEAFL. The CDR3 DNA sequence: TGTGCCAGCAGCCCCGGGACTGAAGCTTTCCTT.

Comments on this clonotype: Its ends do not fully match the called genes, so a read error is possible. J is TRBJ1-2 and V is TRBV5-4; no definite D call. CDR1 and CDR2 from the germline V gene are SGHNT and YYREEE (reference sequence). This CDR3 region has 13 residues. The CDR3 DNA follows: TGTGCCGGCAGCCAATTCCACGACTATGGTTACACCTTC. As protein: CAGSQFHDYGYTF.

Regarding this clonotype: A much larger clone differs from this one at a single base, so this may be a read error. The V and J genes are TRBV19 and TRBJ1-1; TRBD1 aligns across 7 bases. Germline values: CDR1 LNHDA, CDR2 SQIVND (reference sequence). V lost 5 bases, J lost 10 bases, and 10 bases stayed unmatched. The CDR3 has 13 amino acids. CDR3: CASSVDRVMRAFF. CDR3 coding DNA: TGTGCCAGTAGTGTCGACAGGGTGATGAGAGCTTTCTTT.

Of note for this clonotype: One end of the junction fails to match germline, which may point to a read error. The rearrangement uses TRBV4-3 and TRBJ2-7; 8 bases map to TRBD1. The CDR3 spans 15 residues. The germline CDR1 and CDR2 sequences are LGHNA and YSLEER. The DNA of the CDR3 is TGTGTCAGCAGCCAAGATCGATGGACAGGGTGGGAGCAGTACTTC. It yields the protein CVSSQDRWTGWEQYF.

A remark on this clonotype: Since the CDR3 does not end with the conserved phenylalanine or tryptophan, this likely comes from a read error. The DNA is omitted, as the CDR3 cannot be located on it reliably, and the CDR3 follows TCRdb's listing. This chain links TRBV4-3 with TRBJ1-2; the table's D call, TRBD1, has no DNA check behind it. CDR1 and CDR2 (germline): LGHNA, YSLEER. Ends included, the CDR3 has 15 residues. The chain's CDR3 is CVSSQDWGRVNGYTL.

Note on this clonotype: One base away lies a much larger clone, so this may be a sequencing read error. The chain employs TRBV28 and TRBJ2-1, with D possibly being TRBD2 (6 bases). Germline assignment: CDR1 MDHEN and CDR2 SYDVKM. The CDR3 length is 16 residues. The V end lost 4 bases, the J end lost 3 bases, and 16 bases lay between the germline ends. CDR3 region: CASSWGEHSFYNEQFF. CDR3 nucleotide sequence: TGTGCCAGCAGTTGGGGGGAGCATAGCTTCTACAATGAGCAGTTCTTC.

This clonotype has more than one count but fewer than ten. This could be a read error, since a much larger clone is one nucleotide away. The chain is built from TRBV28 and TRBJ2-2, with D possibly matching TRBD2 (5 bases). This CDR3 is built from 12 residues. Germline V gene sequence: CDR1 MDHEN, CDR2 SYDVKM. CDR3 nucleotide sequence: TGTGCCAGCAGCCAGCTGACCGGGGAGCTGCTTTTT. Its protein is CASSQLTGELLF.

V gene TRBV5-4 combines with J gene TRBJ2-3; D unresolved. The CDR3 is 17 residues long. V lost 5 bases to trimming and J lost 2 bases, with 21 bases between them. The germline V gene encodes CDR1 SGHNT and CDR2 YYREEE (reference sequence). CDR3 DNA sequence: TGTGCCAGCAGTGTAGACGGAGAACCTCCACCCACAGATACGCAGTATTTT. Its protein product is CASSVDGEPPPTDTQYF.

With regard to this clonotype: Here the CDR3 omits its conserved ending phenylalanine or tryptophan, so a read error is the likely source. The DNA is left out, because the CDR3 cannot be placed on it with certainty; the CDR3 is given as TCRdb lists it. The genes are TRBV11-1 and TRBJ1-1. The CDR3 is 13 residues long, ends included. Germline values: CDR1 SGHAT, CDR2 FQDESV (reference sequence). CDR3 region: CASSFRLNTEVFS.

This clonotype was counted a few times. Sequence at one end of the junction differs from germline and may be a read error. This chain uses TRBV7-8 with TRBJ2-1, with 9 bases identical to TRBD1. Per germline, CDR1 SGHVS and CDR2 FQNEAQ. This CDR3 comprises 16 residues. For the CDR3, the DNA is TGTGCCATCAGCCCCTTCAGGACAGGGGTTTACAATGAGCAGTTCTTC. It encodes CAISPFRTGVYNEQFF.

Of note for this clonotype: At one of its ends the junction is not consistent with the germline gene, which may arise from a read error. V is TRBV11-1 and J is TRBJ1-1, with D unresolved. Looked up from germline, CDR1 is SGHAT and CDR2 is FQDESV (reference sequence). The CDR3 is 13 amino acids. This CDR3 is CANSFRLNTGAFF. The CDR3 coding sequence is TGTGCCAACAGCTTCCGGCTGAACACTGGGGCTTTCTTT.

A word on this clonotype: The conserved phenylalanine or tryptophan normally closing the CDR3 is absent here, so this likely arose from a read error. It is unclear where the CDR3 begins or ends on the DNA, so no DNA is shown, and the CDR3 is as TCRdb lists it. J is TRBJ1-4 and V is TRBV11-2; TRBD1, the table's D call, was not compared with the DNA. From germline, CDR1 is SGHAT and CDR2 FQNNGV. The CDR3 spans 12 amino acids, including both terminal residues. The CDR3 loop is CASSPWGGKLSY.

The rearrangement uses TRBV4-3 and TRBJ2-2; 7 bases align to TRBD2. Germline CDR1 reads LGHNA; CDR2 reads YSLEER. Germline trimming cut 5 bases from V and 6 bases from J; bases unmatched to any gene: 12. CDR3 length: 16 residues. CDR3 sequence (DNA): TGCGCCAGCAGCAAGGGGAGACCGGGAGGTCCCGGGGAGCTGTTTTTT. Translation: CASSKGRPGGPGELFF.

About this clonotype itself: A read error may produce the germline difference seen at one junction end. This rearrangement joins TRBV11-2 to TRBJ1-2; perhaps TRBD1 as D (5 bases). Germline CDR1 is SGHAT and CDR2 is FQNNGV. CDR3 length: 13 residues. CDR3 sequence (DNA): TGTGTCAGCACTCACGGGGGGGGTGGATGCTACACCTTC. Its protein is CVSTHGGGGCYTF. The entire variable domain, with the rest obtained from reference TRBV11-2 and TRBJ1-2, is as follows: EAGVAQSPRYKIIEKRQSVAFWCNPISGHATLYWYQQILGQGPKLLIQFQNNGVVDDSQLPKDRFSAERLKGVDSTLKIQPAKLEDSAVYLCVSTHGGGGCYTFGSGTRLTVV.

As concerns this clonotype: Because the CDR3 is missing its conserved closing phenylalanine or tryptophan, this is likely a read error. The DNA is omitted, as the CDR3 cannot be located on it reliably, and the CDR3 follows TCRdb's listing. The chain joins TRBV11-2 to TRBJ1-1; the table's D call TRBD1 went unverified against the DNA. The length of the CDR3 is 20 amino acids, counting both ends. The germline V gene has CDR1 SGHAT and CDR2 FQNNGV. This chain's CDR3 is CTSSARDRVRKRWSNTESFL.